This T cell receptor (beta chain) was observed in a study of cytomegalovirus exposure and HLA in healthy donors. Study-wide results and caveats: The study recorded 150 to 200 TCR beta chains that were cytomegalovirus-associated. As a later analysis revealed, the rate of TCR association differed by HLA locus, with DRB1 most and HLA-C fewest. Presence/absence analyses took donor sequencing depth as roughly uniform.

This CDR3 has 18 residues. The V and J ends lost 6 bases and 3 bases respectively, with 26 bases between them. Germline CDR1 reads MDHEN; CDR2 reads SYDVKM. In its sample, this clone was seen a few times. The antigen is unknown. In the PCR, 60 Vbeta and 13 Jbeta primers were used. Using immunoSEQ multiplex PCR, the repertoire was profiled, and TCRdb retains in-frame clones only, with some absent. The sample has roughly 160,000 clones; around 82% are singletons. As for the donors, each was a healthy bone marrow donor. This chain joins TRBV28 and TRBJ1-2; perhaps TRBD1 as D (5 bases). Sequences were obtained from PBMCs. This clonotype was obtained from a middle-aged man in good health and CMV-seropositive. CDR3 coding DNA: TGTGCCAGCAGACCCCTAATTCAGGGTTTAGGCCGTGACTATGGCTACACCTTC. Its translation is CASRPLIQGLGRDYGYTF.